The 11 T cell receptor beta chains given below trace back to one sample, sequenced in a study of identifying expanded T cells in peripheral blood. The assay was immunoSEQ multiplex PCR, and TCRdb's table has in-frame clones only and misses some. The table records approximately 86,000 clones, more than 75% of them present only once. The sequenced material came from blood. Receptors were obtained from a person between 18 and 70 years old in good health.

This rearrangement joins TRBV7-9 to TRBJ1-6; 8 bases are a match to TRBD1. V gave up 8 bases and J gave up 8 bases; unmatched junction bases: 17. Germline CDR1 reads SEHNR; CDR2 reads FQNEAQ (reference sequence). The CDR3 loop spans 17 amino acids. The DNA for the CDR3 is TGTGCCAGCTCTCGGTTTGTCGGGACAGGATTTGATTCACCCCTCCACTTT. This gives the protein CASSRFVGTGFDSPLHF.

The sample holds one count of this clone. J is TRBJ1-1 and V is TRBV19, with 9 bases matching TRBD1. Germline V gives CDR1 LNHDA, CDR2 SQIVND (reference sequence). The V and J ends lost 4 bases and 5 bases, in that order; junction bases with no gene match: 11. The length of the CDR3 is 16 residues. This chain's CDR3 is CASSTGQGFGLTEAFF. The CDR3 DNA reads as TGTGCCAGTAGTACGGGACAGGGCTTCGGTTTGACTGAAGCTTTCTTT. Complete variable domain (other parts from reference TRBV19 and TRBJ1-1): DGGITQSPKYLFRKEGQNVTLSCEQNLNHDAMYWYRQDPGQGLRLIYYSQIVNDFQKGDIAEGYSVSREKKESFPLTVTSAQKNPTAFYLCASSTGQGFGLTEAFFGQGTRLTVV.

This rearrangement joins TRBV5-6 to TRBJ1-5; unclear D gene. V was cut by 2 bases and J by 6 bases, with 9 bases left in between. Germline lookup yields CDR1 SGHDT and CDR2 YYEEEE. There are 13 residues in the CDR3. CDR3 sequence (DNA): TGTGCCAGCAGCTTCAGGCCGGGTCAGCCCCAGCATTTT. The encoded protein is CASSFRPGQPQHF.

This rearrangement joins TRBV19 to TRBJ2-5, with TRBD1 matching over 9 bases. CDR3 length: 17 amino acids. Per germline, CDR1 LNHDA and CDR2 SQIVND (reference sequence). The ends lost 3 bases at V and 4 bases at J; junction bases unmatched: 12. The DNA for the CDR3 is TGTGCCAGTAGTATGGGACAGGGAGTCTTGGGTGGAGAGACCCAGTACTTC. Residues: CASSMGQGVLGGETQYF.

This clone has just a few counts. The genes are TRBV7-2 and TRBJ2-3; TRBD1 matches 12 bases. V trimming: 4 bases; J trimming: 6 bases; junction bases outside the gene matches: 5. The CDR3 runs to 15 residues. Germline V gene data show CDR1 as SGHTA and CDR2 as FQGNSA. CDR3 residues: CASSSGQGAIDTQYF. CDR3 nucleotide sequence: TGTGCCAGCAGCTCGGGACAGGGGGCCATCGATACGCAGTATTTT.

The chain employs TRBV4-3 and TRBJ2-3, with D perhaps matching TRBD2 (6 bases). Germline V gene data show CDR1 as LGHNA and CDR2 as YSLEER. V lost 0 bases and J 2 bases, leaving 12 bases between the germline ends. The CDR3 spans 16 residues. The chain's CDR3 is CASSQEMGGPTDTQYF. The DNA of the CDR3 is TGCGCCAGCAGCCAAGAGATGGGGGGTCCCACAGATACGCAGTATTTT.

This chain joins TRBV27 and TRBJ1-6; possible D gene TRBD1, 5 bases. The V end was cut by 7 bases, the J end by 13 bases, with 17 bases between. The germline V gene encodes CDR1 MNHEY and CDR2 SMNVEV (reference sequence). The CDR3 has 13 amino acids. The CDR3 is CASKGEIGSPLHF. The CDR3 nucleotides read TGTGCCAGCAAAGGGGAAATAGGATCGCCCCTCCACTTT.

Only one count was recorded for this clone. V gene TRBV18 combines with J gene TRBJ2-3; no clear D. CDR1 is KGHSH and CDR2 is LQKENI in the germline V gene. This CDR3 is 13 amino acids long. The V gene lost 1 base and the J gene lost 6 bases, with 8 bases spanning the gap. CDR3 sequence reads: CASSPLRIDTQYF. The CDR3 nucleotides read TGTGCCAGCTCACCACTTCGAATTGATACGCAGTATTTT.

This chain uses TRBV28 with TRBJ1-2, with D perhaps TRBD1 (5 bases). Trimming shortened V by 7 bases and J by 5 bases, and 11 bases separated the two germline ends. The germline CDR1 and CDR2 sequences are MDHEN and SYDVKM. CDR3 length: 12 amino acids. Here the CDR3 reads CASKDTLYGYTF. CDR3 bases: TGTGCCAGCAAGGACACATTATATGGCTACACCTTC.

This chain links TRBV18 with TRBJ1-5, with D possibly TRBD1 on 5 matching bases. Trimming left V 4 bases short and J 2 bases short, with 12 bases between. Germline V gene sequence: CDR1 KGHSH, CDR2 LQKENI. The CDR3 loop spans 15 amino acids. CDR3 sequence: CASSLQDGRNQPQHF. CDR3 bases: TGTGCCAGCTCACTACAGGACGGTCGCAATCAGCCCCAGCATTTT.

The V call is TRBV7-2, the J call TRBJ2-3; 8 nucleotides align to TRBD2. The CDR3 runs 17 residues. The trim removed 3 bases at V and 0 bases at J, leaving 8 bases unmatched. CDR1 and CDR2 from the germline V gene are SGHTA and FQGNSA. The CDR3 nucleotides are TGTGCCAGCAGCTTTTCCTTGACTAGCGTGAGCACAGATACGCAGTATTTT. This codes for CASSFSLTSVSTDTQYF.